A selection of T cell receptor beta chains follows, all from one sample in a study of early T cells in non-severe SARS-CoV-2 infection. TCRdb analysed the 5' RACE reads with MiXCR anew, one entry per CDR3 protein. Among around 30,000 distinct CDR3 sequences listed, around 5.3% were seen once. The source material was whole blood. These TCRs come from an adult who was a healthcare worker with PCR-confirmed SARS-CoV-2 infection or an uninfected control (not recorded which). Both conserved end residues are part of each CDR3. D genes are given only for firm matches. The size field is filled for only some rows; it gives once, few, many or a size class.

TRBJ2-2,many,TRBV15,NA,TGTGCCACCAGCAGCCAGGGCGGGTCGAACACCGGGGAGCTGTTTTTT,CATSSQGGSNTGELFF
TRBJ2-2,many,TRBV6-1,TRBD2,TGTGCCAGCAGTGAATATGGTAGCGGGGACACCGGGGAGCTGTTTTTT,CASSEYGSGDTGELFF
TRBJ2-1,many,TRBV7-9,NA,TGTGCCAGCAGCTTAGACAGAAGAAATGAGCAGTTCTTC,CASSLDRRNEQFF
TRBJ2-7,NA,TRBV18,TRBD1,TGTGCCAGCTCACCAGCGGGACAGGGGCCGTGGGAGCAGTACTTC,CASSPAGQGPWEQYF
TRBJ2-5,many,TRBV18,NA,TGTGCCAGCTCGCCAAGTGAGACCCAGTACTTC,CASSPSETQYF
TRBJ2-5,many,TRBV19,NA,TGTGCCAGTAGACGGACTAACGAAGAGACCCAGTACTTC,CASRRTNEETQYF
TRBJ2-1,many,TRBV19,TRBD2,TGTGCCAGTGGACTAGTTTCCTACAATGAGCAGTTCTTC,CASGLVSYNEQFF
TRBJ2-6,NA,TRBV7-8,NA,TGTGCCAGCAGCCCATGGCGGGATCTCTCTGGGGCCAACGTCCTGACTTTC,CASSPWRDLSGANVLTF
TRBJ1-1,many,TRBV11-2,NA,TGTGCCAGCAGCTTAGGACAGTCCGAAGCTTTCTTT,CASSLGQSEAFF
TRBJ2-1,many,TRBV27,NA,TGTGCCAGCAGTCCACCGACCGCATCTGAGCAGTTCTTC,CASSPPTASEQFF
TRBJ1-2,NA,TRBV20-1,TRBD1,TGCAGTGCTGAAGGACAGGGCTATGGCTACACCTTC,CSAEGQGYGYTF
TRBJ2-5,NA,TRBV6-2/TRBV6-3,NA,TGTGCCAGCAGTTACGGGGCGGGGAGAGCGGAGACCCAGTACTTC,CASSYGAGRAETQYF
TRBJ2-5,many,TRBV24-1,NA,TGTGCCACGATGAGAGAGGAGGGAGAGACCCAGTACTTC,CATMREEGETQYF
TRBJ2-1,many,TRBV29-1,NA,TGCAGCGCCACCGGGGACACAAGCTCCTACAATGAGCAGTTCTTC,CSATGDTSSYNEQFF
TRBJ2-1,many,TRBV2,TRBD2,TGTGCCAGCAGGAGGACTAGCGGGGGCTCCTACAATGAGCAGTTCTTC,CASRRTSGGSYNEQFF
TRBJ2-6,NA,TRBV18,TRBD1,TGTGCCAGCTCCCCCACAGGGGGTAATCATGGCTCTGGGGCCAACGTCCTGACTTTC,CASSPTGGNHGSGANVLTF
TRBJ2-2,NA,TRBV7-2,NA,TGTGCCAGCACCCTAGCCGGGGAGCTGTTTTTT,CASTLAGELFF
TRBJ2-1,NA,TRBV18,TRBD1,TGTGCCAGCGCGTCCGGGACAGACCCCTACAATGAGCAGTTCTTC,CASASGTDPYNEQFF
TRBJ1-5,many,TRBV19,NA,TGTGCCAGTAGTATGACTAGGGCGCAGCCCCAGCATTTT,CASSMTRAQPQHF
TRBJ1-5,many,TRBV6-2/TRBV6-3,NA,TGTGCCAGCAGTCCCGGGCGGTCCAATCAGCCCCAGCATTTT,CASSPGRSNQPQHF
TRBJ1-4,NA,TRBV18,NA,TGTGCCAGCTCACCACCAACTAATGAAAAACTGTTTTTT,CASSPPTNEKLFF
TRBJ1-6,many,TRBV6-6,TRBD1,TGTGCCAGCAGTTCGCAGGGGGGAGTTAACTCACCCCTCCACTTT,CASSSQGGVNSPLHF
TRBJ2-1,many,TRBV28,NA,TGTGCCAGCAGTCCGGGGGACAACTCCTACAATGAGCAGTTCTTC,CASSPGDNSYNEQFF